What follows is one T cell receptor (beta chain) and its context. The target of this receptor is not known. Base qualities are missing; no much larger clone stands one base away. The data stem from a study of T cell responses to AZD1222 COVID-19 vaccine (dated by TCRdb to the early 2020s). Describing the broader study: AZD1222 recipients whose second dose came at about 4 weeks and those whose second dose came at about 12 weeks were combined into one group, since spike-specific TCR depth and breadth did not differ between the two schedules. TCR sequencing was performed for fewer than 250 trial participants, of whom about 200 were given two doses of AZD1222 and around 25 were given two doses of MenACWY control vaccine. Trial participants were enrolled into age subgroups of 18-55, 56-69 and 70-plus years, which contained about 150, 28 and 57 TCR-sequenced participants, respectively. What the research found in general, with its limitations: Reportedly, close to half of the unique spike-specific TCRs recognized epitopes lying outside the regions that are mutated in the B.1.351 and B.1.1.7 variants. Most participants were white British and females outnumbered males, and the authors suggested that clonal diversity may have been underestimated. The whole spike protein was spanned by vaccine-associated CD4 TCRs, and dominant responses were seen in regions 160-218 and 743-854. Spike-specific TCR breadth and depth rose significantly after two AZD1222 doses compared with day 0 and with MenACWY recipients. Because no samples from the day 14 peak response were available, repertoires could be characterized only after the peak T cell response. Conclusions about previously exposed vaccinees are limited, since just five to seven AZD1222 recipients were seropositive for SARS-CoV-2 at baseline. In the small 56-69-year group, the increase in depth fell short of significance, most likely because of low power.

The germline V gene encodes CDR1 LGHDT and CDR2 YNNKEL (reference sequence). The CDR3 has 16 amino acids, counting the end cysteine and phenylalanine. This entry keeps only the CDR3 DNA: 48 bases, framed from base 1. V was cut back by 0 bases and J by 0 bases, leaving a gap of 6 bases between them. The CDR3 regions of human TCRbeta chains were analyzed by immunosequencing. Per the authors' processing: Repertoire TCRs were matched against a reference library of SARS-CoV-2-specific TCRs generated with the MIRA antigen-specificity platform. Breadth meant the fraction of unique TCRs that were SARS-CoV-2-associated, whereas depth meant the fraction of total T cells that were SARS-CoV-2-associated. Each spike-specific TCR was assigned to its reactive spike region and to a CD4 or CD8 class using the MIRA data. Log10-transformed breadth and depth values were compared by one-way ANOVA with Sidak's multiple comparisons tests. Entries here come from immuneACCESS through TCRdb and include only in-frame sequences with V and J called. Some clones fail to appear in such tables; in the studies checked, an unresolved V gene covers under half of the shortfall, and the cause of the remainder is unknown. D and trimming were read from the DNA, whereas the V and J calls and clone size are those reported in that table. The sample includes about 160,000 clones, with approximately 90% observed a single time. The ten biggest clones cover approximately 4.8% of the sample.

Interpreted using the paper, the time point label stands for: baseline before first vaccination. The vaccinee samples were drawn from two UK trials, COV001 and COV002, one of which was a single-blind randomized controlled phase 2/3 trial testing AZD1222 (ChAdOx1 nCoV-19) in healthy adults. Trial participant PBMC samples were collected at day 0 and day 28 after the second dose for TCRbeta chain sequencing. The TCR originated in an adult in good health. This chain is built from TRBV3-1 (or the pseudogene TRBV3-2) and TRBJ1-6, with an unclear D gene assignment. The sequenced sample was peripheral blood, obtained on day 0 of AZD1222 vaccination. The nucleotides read TGTGCCAGCAGCCAAGATATCAGCTCCTATAATTCACCCCTCCACTTT. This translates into CASSQDISSYNSPLHF.